The 24 T cell receptor beta chains listed next were all sequenced from one sample in a study of control samples from healthy donors and cancer patients. Generated by immunoSEQ multiplex PCR, the TCRdb table keeps only in-frame clones and is missing some. In the table there are about 120,000 clones, around nine tenths of which are singletons. Material: blood. These receptor sequences come from a man between 25 and 39 years old in good health.

This chain connects TRBV30 to TRBJ1-5; TRBD1 aligns across 7 bases. The CDR3 extends over 13 amino acids. From germline, CDR1 is GTSNPN and CDR2 SVGIG (reference sequence). The trim removed 0 bases at V and 8 bases at J, leaving 4 bases unmatched. CDR3 DNA sequence: TGTGCCTGGAGTGTGACAGGGAAGGAGCCCCAGCATTTT. Its protein product is CAWSVTGKEPQHF.

V is TRBV2 and J is TRBJ1-1; perhaps TRBD1 as D (5 bases). Trimming removed 7 bases from V and 0 bases from J, with 12 bases in between. The CDR3 is made up of 14 amino acids. CDR1 is SNHLY and CDR2 is FYNNEI in the germline V gene. DNA for the CDR3: TGTGCCAGCAAGCTGGACACCTTGAACACTGAAGCTTTCTTT. It codes for CASKLDTLNTEAFF. The variable domain in full, completed from reference TRBV2 and TRBJ1-1, reads EPEVTQTPSHQVTQMGQEVILRCVPISNHLYFYWYRQILGQKVEFLVSFYNNEISEKSEIFDDQFSVERPDGSNFTLKIRSTKLEDSAMYFCASKLDTLNTEAFFGQGTRLTVV.

The gene calls are TRBV18 and TRBJ2-3, with no clear D. Germline V gene sequence: CDR1 KGHSH, CDR2 LQKENI. V was shortened by 5 bases and J by 2 bases, with 14 bases between the two germline ends. The CDR3 runs to 15 residues. CDR3 nucleotides: TGTGCCAGCTCAAAGAGTAACGTCTTCACAGATACGCAGTATTTT. It specifies CASSKSNVFTDTQYF.

This chain uses TRBV19 with TRBJ2-1; either TRBD1 or TRBD2 may fit D (6 bases each). V lost 5 bases to trimming and J lost 5 bases, with 16 bases between them. This CDR3 is 15 amino acids long. Germline V gene lookup returns CDR1 LNHDA and CDR2 SQIVND (reference sequence). CDR3 in amino acids: CASSPQEGDDNEQFF. The CDR3 region has the DNA TGTGCCAGTAGTCCCCAGGAGGGGGACGACAATGAGCAGTTCTTC.

V and J are TRBV7-9 and TRBJ1-6, with TRBD1 identical over 8 bases. Germline V lookup: CDR1 SEHNR, CDR2 FQNEAQ (reference sequence). Losses at the gene ends were 4 bases for V and 5 bases for J; bases not matched to a gene: 7. This CDR3 contains 16 residues. CDR3 loop: CASSWTGFNDNSPLHF. Written as DNA, the CDR3 is TGTGCCAGCAGCTGGACAGGGTTTAATGATAATTCACCCCTCCACTTT.

The chain combines TRBV27 with TRBJ2-7, with 7 positions matching TRBD1. Trimming at V came to 2 bases and at J to 6 bases, leaving 7 bases not matched to a gene. This CDR3 spans 14 amino acids. The germline V gene has CDR1 MNHEY and CDR2 SMNVEV (reference sequence). The CDR3 spells CASSLTGVTLEQYF. As DNA, the CDR3 is TGTGCCAGCAGTTTAACAGGGGTAACCCTCGAGCAGTACTTC.

The genes are TRBV5-8 and TRBJ1-1; unclear D gene. Trimming removed 4 bases from V and 3 bases from J, with 13 bases in between. Germline values: CDR1 SGHTS, CDR2 YDEGEE. This CDR3 comprises 14 residues. The CDR3 is CASSPRALDTEAFF. The CDR3 region has the DNA TGTGCCAGCAGCCCTCGCGCGTTAGACACTGAAGCTTTCTTT.

The chain couples TRBV5-6 to TRBJ2-7; 8 positions match TRBD1. The CDR3 contains 16 residues. V trimming: 0 bases; J trimming: 5 bases; junction bases outside the gene matches: 10. Germline lookup yields CDR1 SGHDT and CDR2 YYEEEE. The chain's CDR3 is CASSLASRTGTDEQYV. CDR3 bases: TGTGCCAGCAGCTTGGCGAGCCGGACAGGGACGGACGAGCAGTACGTC.

The rearrangement uses TRBV5-1 and TRBJ2-2; no definite D call. Germline loops: CDR1 SGHRS, CDR2 YFSETQ. CDR3 size: 15 residues. Trimming removed 0 bases from V and 0 bases from J, with 6 bases in between. The CDR3 sequence: CASSLGGSNTGELFF. CDR3 DNA sequence: TGCGCCAGCAGCTTGGGGGGATCGAACACCGGGGAGCTGTTTTTT.

The genes are TRBV2 and TRBJ1-5, with a possible D match to TRBD1 (5 bases). This CDR3 is 15 amino acids long. Germline CDR1 is SNHLY and CDR2 is FYNNEI. V was clipped by 5 bases and J by 1 base, with 12 bases between them. The CDR3 loop is CASSSGLESNQPQHF. CDR3 DNA sequence: TGTGCCAGCAGTTCAGGGCTAGAAAGCAATCAGCCCCAGCATTTT.

This clone was observed once. The chain recombines TRBV12-3 or TRBV12-4 with TRBJ2-3; TRBD2 aligns across 7 bases. The CDR3 sequence is 13 residues long. V shed 6 bases, J shed 5 bases, and the junction held 5 bases outside the gene matches. CDR3 residues: CASRMRGKDTQYF. The DNA for the CDR3 is TGTGCCAGCAGAATGCGGGGGAAAGATACGCAGTATTTT.

The V call is TRBV5-1, the J call TRBJ1-3, with unresolved D. V lost 1 base to trimming and J lost 5 bases, with 16 bases between them. Germline CDR1 is SGHRS and CDR2 is YFSETQ. This CDR3 spans 16 amino acids. CDR3 bases: TGCGCCAGCAGCTTGACGGTCTCGGCGGAAAGAAACACCATATATTTT. This sequence encodes CASSLTVSAERNTIYF.

The chain joins TRBV30 to TRBJ1-5; unclear D gene. V was shortened by 5 bases and J by 2 bases, with 7 bases between the two germline ends. CDR1 is GTSNPN, CDR2 SVGIG, per germline (reference sequence). CDR3 length: 12 residues. CDR3: CAWGRGNQPQHF. CDR3 coding DNA: TGTGCCTGGGGGAGGGGCAATCAGCCCCAGCATTTT.

This sequence joins TRBV5-6 and TRBJ1-1, with TRBD1 matching over 10 bases. Germline V gene lookup returns CDR1 SGHDT and CDR2 YYEEEE. Trimming cost V 4 bases and J 3 bases; bases outside gene matches: 3. The CDR3 covers 14 residues. In DNA, the CDR3 is TGTGCCAGCAGCGGGGACAGGGGTTACACTGAAGCTTTCTTT. This codes for CASSGDRGYTEAFF.

The chain has TRBV9 and TRBJ1-2; D may be TRBD1 (5 bases). Per the germline V gene, CDR1 is SGDLS and CDR2 is YYNGEE. V lost 4 bases to trimming and J lost 3 bases, with 10 bases between them. The CDR3 contains 13 residues. CDR3 amino acids: CASSSRVDYGYTF. The CDR3 region has the DNA TGTGCCAGCAGCTCCAGGGTTGACTATGGCTACACCTTC. Supplemented by reference TRBV9 and TRBJ1-2, the full variable domain reads DSGVTQTPKHLITATGQRVTLRCSPRSGDLSVYWYQQSLDQGLQFLIQYYNGEERAKGNILERFSAQQFPDLHSELNLSSLELGDSALYFCASSSRVDYGYTFGSGTRLTVV.

This clone turned up a few times. This chain uses TRBV5-5 with TRBJ2-7, with a tentative D call TRBD1 (6 bases). V lost 0 bases and J 6 bases, leaving 19 bases between the germline ends. This CDR3 has 16 amino acids. Germline CDR1 reads SGHKS; CDR2 reads YYEKEE (reference sequence). The chain's CDR3 is CASSLARQGPLSEQYV. For the CDR3, the DNA is TGTGCCAGCAGCTTGGCTCGGCAGGGGCCTCTATCCGAGCAGTACGTC.

The V call is TRBV5-6, the J call TRBJ2-7, with 11 bases identical to TRBD1. V lost 4 bases to trimming and J lost 5 bases; unmatched junction nucleotides: 17. This CDR3 has 18 residues. Germline assignment: CDR1 SGHDT and CDR2 YYEEEE. For the CDR3, the DNA is TGTGCCAGCAGCCCCTGGGGTCTCCAAGGACAGGGGGCGGACGAGCAGTACGTC. This translates into CASSPWGLQGQGADEQYV.

The rearrangement uses TRBV5-1 and TRBJ1-4; weak D call: TRBD1 (6 bases). Germline V lookup: CDR1 SGHRS, CDR2 YFSETQ. The CDR3 length is 14 residues. V lost 4 bases, J lost 4 bases, and 11 bases lay in between. CDR3 coding DNA: TGCGCCAGCAGCCCATGGACAGATAATGAAAAACTGTTTTTT. Its translation is CASSPWTDNEKLFF.

This chain joins TRBV15 and TRBJ1-2; no clear D. The CDR3 covers 15 residues. Germline V lookup: CDR1 LNHNV, CDR2 YYDKDF (reference sequence). V was trimmed by 1 base and J by 4 bases, leaving 13 bases between them. CDR3 in amino acids: CATSRGGPWSYGYTF. CDR3 DNA sequence: TGTGCCACCAGCAGAGGAGGCCCCTGGTCCTATGGCTACACCTTC.

This clone was counted a few times. The chain couples TRBV5-8 to TRBJ1-2; a weak D match, TRBD1 (6 bases). In germline, CDR1 is SGHTS, CDR2 YDEGEE. The CDR3 has 13 amino acids. Trimming left V 6 bases short and J 3 bases short, with 12 bases between. The DNA of the CDR3 is TGTGCCAGCACCCGATACAGGGACTATGGCTACACCTTC. Protein: CASTRYRDYGYTF.

V usage is TRBV29-1 and J usage is TRBJ1-1; 7 nucleotides agree with TRBD1. V trimming: 5 bases; J trimming: 10 bases; junction bases outside the gene matches: 13. CDR3 length: 13 residues. The germline V gene encodes CDR1 SQVTM and CDR2 ANQGSEA. The CDR3 sequence is CSVSGQDRLGAFF. CDR3 sequence (DNA): TGCAGCGTTTCCGGACAGGATAGGCTAGGAGCTTTCTTT.

The chain couples TRBV4-2 to TRBJ1-2, with 7 bases aligning to TRBD1. Unmatched junction bases numbered 6, after V lost 2 bases and J lost 6 bases. The CDR3 totals 14 residues. CDR1 and CDR2 (germline): LGHNA, YNFKEQ. The CDR3 here is CASSQTGATNGYTF. The CDR3 DNA reads as TGTGCCAGCAGCCAAACAGGGGCTACGAATGGCTACACCTTC.

This clone was seen only once. V and J are TRBV6-5 and TRBJ1-1; 10 bases align to TRBD1. The CDR3 is 14 residues long. V dropped 9 bases and J dropped 3; count of bases not matched to a gene: 7. Germline V gene sequence: CDR1 MNHEY, CDR2 SVGAGI. The CDR3 DNA reads TGTGCCAGTATTCCGGGACAGGGGCACACTGAAGCTTTCTTT. This translates into CASIPGQGHTEAFF.

This clone was seen a few times. The chain uses TRBV12-3 or TRBV12-4 and TRBJ1-3, with D unclear. Trimming shortened V by 10 bases and J by 1 base, and 8 bases separated the two germline ends. This CDR3 has 12 residues. Here the CDR3 reads CATRRSGNTIYF. DNA of the CDR3: TGTGCCACCAGACGATCTGGAAACACCATATATTTT.